This passage covers 12 T cell receptor beta chains from one sample sequenced in a study of tumor-infiltrating lymphocytes in localized non-small cell lung cancer. Method: immunoSEQ multiplex PCR; TCRdb's copy keeps in-frame clones and lacks some. The data hold more than 15,000 clones, with under 75% observed a single time. The sequencing sample was made of lung tumor tissue. The receptors shown here come from a human donor with non-small cell lung cancer.

This rearrangement joins TRBV7-9 to TRBJ1-4; 8 bases fit TRBD1. The CDR3 is made up of 18 amino acids. The germline CDR1 and CDR2 sequences are SEHNR and FQNEAQ (reference sequence). The V segment lost 4 bases and the J segment 0 bases; nucleotides outside the gene matches: 10. The CDR3 DNA follows: TGTGCCAGCAGCTCTCGGACAGGGCCACTTGCAACTAATGAAAAACTGTTTTTT. Translated, it gives CASSSRTGPLATNEKLFF. The variable domain in full, completed from reference TRBV7-9 and TRBJ1-4, reads DTGVSQNPRHKITKRGQNVTFRCDPISEHNRLYWYRQTLGQGPEFLTYFQNEAQLEKSRLLSDRFSAERPKGSFSTLEIQRTEQGDSAMYLCASSSRTGPLATNEKLFFGSGTQLSVL.

J is TRBJ1-3 and V is TRBV7-8; no firm D call. Per the germline V gene, CDR1 is SGHVS and CDR2 is FQNEAQ. CDR3 size: 15 residues. The V end lost 5 bases, the J end lost 2 bases, and 13 bases lay between the germline ends. CDR3 sequence reads: CASSQGIGAGNTIYF. In DNA form, the CDR3 reads TGTGCCAGCAGCCAAGGTATCGGGGCTGGAAACACCATATATTTT.

This clone was picked up a small number of times. V is TRBV6-1 and J is TRBJ2-7; maybe TRBD1 (6 bases). Per germline, CDR1 MNHNS and CDR2 SASEGT. This CDR3 is built from 13 residues. V was shortened by 7 bases and J by 1 base, with 11 bases between the two germline ends. The chain's CDR3 is CASMWTASYEQYF. CDR3 coding DNA: TGTGCCAGCATGTGGACAGCTTCCTACGAGCAGTACTTC.

This clone was counted a single time. The chain recombines TRBV7-2 with TRBJ2-7; tentatively, D is TRBD2 (5 bases). The CDR3 length is 14 residues. Germline lookup yields CDR1 SGHTA and CDR2 FQGNSA. Trimming removed 1 base at V and 5 bases at J, with 12 bases between. The CDR3 here is CASSLGTGSHEQYF. For the CDR3, the DNA is TGTGCCAGCAGCTTAGGTACGGGATCCCACGAGCAGTACTTC.

This chain links TRBV11-2 with TRBJ2-5; D is undetermined. This CDR3 comprises 12 residues. Germline CDR1 SGHAT, CDR2 FQNNGV. Trimming cost V 1 base and J 5 bases, with 5 bases left between them. CDR3 sequence: CASSLGYETQYF. The CDR3 DNA follows: TGTGCCAGCAGCTTAGGTTACGAGACCCAGTACTTC.

This chain joins TRBV30 and TRBJ1-1, with D maybe TRBD1 (5 bases). The CDR3 has 14 residues. Between the trimmed V and J ends, which lost 0 bases and 1 base, there was a span of 9 bases. CDR1 and CDR2 from the germline V gene are GTSNPN and SVGIG (reference sequence). The CDR3 spells CAWSVGHQNTEAFF. In nucleotides, the CDR3 is TGTGCCTGGAGTGTAGGACACCAGAACACTGAAGCTTTCTTT.

CDR3 region: CASSLVSGVVSGNTIYF. In nucleotides, the CDR3 is TGTGCCAGCAGCTTAGTGTCGGGTGTAGTCTCCGGAAACACCATATATTTT. The gene calls are TRBV7-2 and TRBJ1-3; D not certain. From germline, CDR1 is SGHTA and CDR2 FQGNSA. CDR3 length equals 17 residues. V lost 1 base and J 4 bases, leaving 17 bases between the germline ends.

The V and J genes are TRBV21-1 and TRBJ2-4; the D call TRBD1 from the table was never checked on the DNA. TRBV21-1 is an annotated pseudogene. The CDR3 consists of 17 residues. The DNA for the CDR3 is TGTGCCAGCAGCAAAGAGAGTGCAAGGCAGACAGGGGAGGGTCAGTACTTC. Its translation is CASSKESARQTGEGQYF.

This clone was observed a handful of times. This chain connects TRBV7-2 to TRBJ2-7, with 7 bases lining up with TRBD2. CDR1 is SGHTA, CDR2 FQGNSA, per germline. The V gene end was trimmed by 1 base and the J gene end by 1 base; junction bases not matched to a gene: 4. This CDR3 spans 15 amino acids. CDR3 DNA sequence: TGTGCCAGCAGCTTAGGGACTAGTGCATCCTACGAGCAGTACTTC. This sequence encodes CASSLGTSASYEQYF.

The chain uses TRBV6-5 and TRBJ1-2; maybe TRBD1 (5 bases). Germline loops: CDR1 MNHEY, CDR2 SVGAGI. The germline V and J ends were trimmed by 4 bases and 4 bases, with 16 bases remaining between them. This CDR3 is built from 15 residues. The CDR3 loop reads CASSLDSDSPYGYTF. The CDR3 bases are TGTGCCAGCAGTTTGGATTCCGACAGTCCCTATGGCTACACCTTC.

This clone has just one count. The chain has TRBV6-5 and TRBJ1-2; TRBD1 matches 7 bases. There are 14 residues in the CDR3. The V segment lost 4 bases and the J segment 4 bases; nucleotides outside the gene matches: 6. From germline, CDR1 is MNHEY and CDR2 SVGAGI. The CDR3 sequence: CASSSTGQAYGYTF. For the CDR3, the DNA is TGTGCCAGCAGTTCCACCGGACAGGCCTATGGCTACACCTTC.

V is TRBV5-4 and J is TRBJ1-2, with 10 bases that match TRBD1. V lost 1 base and J lost 1; bases outside the gene matches: 4. The CDR3 loop spans 16 amino acids. The germline gives CDR1 SGHNT, CDR2 YYREEE (reference sequence). In DNA, the CDR3 is TGTGCCAGCAGCTTGCTGACAGGGGGCTTTAACTATGGCTACACCTTC. It encodes CASSLLTGGFNYGYTF.